A single sample gave rise to the 8 T cell receptor beta chains below, sequenced in a study of identical twins. TCRdb re-called the 5' RACE reads with MiXCR, one entry per CDR3 protein. The sample holds approximately 1.8 million distinct CDR3 sequences, less than 35% seen once. Sequenced material: cord blood. The receptor source for this set is a newborn girl in good health.

With respect to this clonotype: Its ends do not fully match the called genes, so a read error is possible. The genes are TRBV4-1 and TRBJ2-1, with 8 bases that match TRBD2. The CDR3 is 15 amino acids. The V gene's germline CDR1 is MGHRA and CDR2 YSYEKL. The CDR3 nucleotides read TGCGCCAGCAGCCAAGCGGGACTAGAATACAATGAGCAGGTCTTC. As protein: CASSQAGLEYNEQVF.

The chain is built from TRBV5-1 and TRBJ1-2, with D possibly TRBD1 on 5 matching bases. The CDR3 runs to 16 residues. Trimming stripped 2 bases from V and 0 bases from J, with 14 bases between. The V gene's germline CDR1 is SGHRS and CDR2 YFSETQ. This CDR3 reads CASSFPGKDANYGYTF. CDR3 bases: TGCGCCAGCAGCTTCCCAGGGAAGGATGCTAACTATGGCTACACCTTC. Full variable domain (missing parts from reference TRBV5-1 and TRBJ1-2): KAGVTQTPRYLIKTRGQQVTLSCSPISGHRSVSWYQQTPGQGLQFLFEYFSETQRNKGNFPGRFSGRQFSNSRSEMNVSTLELGDSALYLCASSFPGKDANYGYTFGSGTRLTVV.

This clonotype was found many times. The genes are TRBV29-1 and TRBJ2-4; D not certain. Germline V CDR1 and CDR2: SQVTM, ANQGSEA. This CDR3 contains 14 residues. Trimming took 5 bases from V and 2 from J, leaving 13 bases between them. In DNA form, the CDR3 reads TGCAGCGTTATCCACTCCGCTCCCAAAAACATTCAGTACTTC. Encoded protein: CSVIHSAPKNIQYF.

The chain combines TRBV7-9 with TRBJ2-4; 7 bases map to TRBD2. This CDR3 has 16 residues. Trimming removed 1 base from V and 13 bases from J; junction bases left unmatched: 16. CDR1 and CDR2 (germline): SEHNR, FQNEAQ (reference sequence). CDR3 in DNA: TGTGCCAGCAGCTTAGTCCTAGCGGAGGGGTACAATGAGCAGTACTTC. It codes for CASSLVLAEGYNEQYF.

The chain has TRBV7-2 and TRBJ1-6; D gene ambiguous. Germline V gives CDR1 SGHTA, CDR2 FQGNSA. The CDR3 length is 16 residues. Trimming removed 1 base at V and 10 bases at J, with 17 bases between. CDR3 DNA sequence: TGTGCCAGCAGCTTAGAAGTGGGAGGGATCGGGTCACCCCTCCACTTT. Protein: CASSLEVGGIGSPLHF.

V gene TRBV12-5 combines with J gene TRBJ1-2, with 7 bases aligning to TRBD1. V lost 4 bases to trimming and J lost 7 bases; unmatched junction nucleotides: 6. Germline V gene data show CDR1 as LGHNT and CDR2 as FRNRAP. This CDR3 region has 13 residues. Written as DNA, the CDR3 is TGTGCTAGTGGTTCAGACAGGGTTGGTGGCTACACCTTC. Translating it yields CASGSDRVGGYTF.

The chain uses TRBV14 and TRBJ2-1; 7 nucleotides align to TRBD2. Per the germline V gene, CDR1 is SGHDN and CDR2 is FVKESK. The CDR3 has 16 residues. V gave up 1 base and J gave up 7 bases; unmatched junction bases: 10. The CDR3 reads CASSQGYGGRGNEQFF. CDR3 DNA: TGTGCCAGCAGCCAAGGTTACGGCGGGAGAGGAAATGAGCAGTTCTTC. Variable domain in full (rest from reference TRBV14 and TRBJ2-1): EAGVTQFPSHSVIEKGQTVTLRCDPISGHDNLYWYRRVMGKEIKFLLHFVKESKQDESGMPNNRFLAERTGGTYSTLKVQPAELEDSGVYFCASSQGYGGRGNEQFFGPGTRLTVL.

This clonotype showed up just a few times. The V gene is TRBV12-3 or TRBV12-4, the J gene TRBJ1-1; D is unresolved. This CDR3 has 15 amino acids. Trimming cost V 7 bases and J 3 bases, with 18 bases left between them. CDR3 nucleotide sequence: TGTGCCAGCACCTTATTCCCTAGTGAAGACACTGAAGCTTTCTTT. Translated, it gives CASTLFPSEDTEAFF.